This T cell receptor (beta chain) was found in a study of T cell responses to AZD1222 COVID-19 vaccine. General study findings and limits: Females made up more of the donors, who were largely white British, and clonal diversity may have come out too low. After the peak T cell response, and only then, were repertoires sampled. The study reported that nearly half of spike-specific TCRs target unmutated variant regions.

With respect to this clone: The antigen is not known. Other DNA sequences in this sample translate to the same CDR3.

Data came from immunoSEQ multiplex PCR; TCRdb stores just in-frame clones and leaves some out. The sample consists of approximately 140,000 clones, 75% to 95% of them appearing once. This sequence was found in an adult who received the MenACWY meningococcal vaccine as a control. Sequenced material: peripheral blood, taken 28 days after the second dose of the MenACWY control vaccine.

The CDR3 DNA follows: TGTGCCACCAGTGAAACCGACAATCAGCCCCAGCATTTT. Translated, it gives CATSETDNQPQHF. V and J are TRBV24-1 and TRBJ1-5; no definite D call. Germline V lookup: CDR1 KGHDR, CDR2 SFDVKD. The CDR3 is 13 amino acids. Deletions cut 4 bases from V and 3 bases from J, with 6 bases between.